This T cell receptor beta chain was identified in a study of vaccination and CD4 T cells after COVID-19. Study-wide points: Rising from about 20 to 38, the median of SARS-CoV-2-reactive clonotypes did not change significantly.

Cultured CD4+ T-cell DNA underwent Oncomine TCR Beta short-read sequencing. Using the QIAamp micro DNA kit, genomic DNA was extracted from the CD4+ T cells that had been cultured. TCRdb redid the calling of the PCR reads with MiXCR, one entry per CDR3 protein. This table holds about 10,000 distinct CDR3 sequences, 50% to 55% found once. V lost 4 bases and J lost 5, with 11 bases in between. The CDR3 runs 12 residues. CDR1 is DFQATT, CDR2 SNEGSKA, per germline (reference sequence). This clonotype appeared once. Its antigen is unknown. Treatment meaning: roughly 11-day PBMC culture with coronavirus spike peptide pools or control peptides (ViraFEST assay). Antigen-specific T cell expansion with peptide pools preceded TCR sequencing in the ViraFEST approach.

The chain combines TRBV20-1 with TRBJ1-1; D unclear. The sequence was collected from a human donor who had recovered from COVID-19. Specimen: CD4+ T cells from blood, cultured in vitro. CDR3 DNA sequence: TGCAGTGCTAAAAAGGGAGGGACTGAAGCTTTCTTT. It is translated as CSAKKGGTEAFF.